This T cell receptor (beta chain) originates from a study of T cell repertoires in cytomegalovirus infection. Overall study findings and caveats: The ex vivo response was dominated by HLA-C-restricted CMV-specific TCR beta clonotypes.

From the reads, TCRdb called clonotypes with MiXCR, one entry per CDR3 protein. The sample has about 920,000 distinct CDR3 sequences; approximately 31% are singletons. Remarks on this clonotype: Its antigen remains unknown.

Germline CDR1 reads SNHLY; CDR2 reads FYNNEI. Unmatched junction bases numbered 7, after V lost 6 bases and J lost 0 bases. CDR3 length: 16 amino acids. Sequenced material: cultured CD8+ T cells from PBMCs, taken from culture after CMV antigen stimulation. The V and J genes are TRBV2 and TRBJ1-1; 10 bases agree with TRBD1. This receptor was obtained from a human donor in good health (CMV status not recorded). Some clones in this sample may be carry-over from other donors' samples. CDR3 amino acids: CASRERDRGMNTEAFF. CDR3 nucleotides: TGTGCCAGCAGAGAAAGGGACAGGGGAATGAACACTGAAGCTTTCTTT.